The rows below give T cell receptor beta chains drawn from one sample of a study of T cell repertoires in cytomegalovirus infection. TCRdb passed the reads through MiXCR, listing each CDR3 protein once. The data hold more than 350,000 distinct CDR3 sequences, with roughly 30% observed a single time. Sequencing used PBMCs. These receptors all stem from a human donor in good health (CMV status not recorded). Some clones in this sample may be carry-over from other donors' samples. CDR3s include the opening cysteine and the closing phenylalanine or tryptophan. Fields, in order: V gene, D gene, J gene, clone size, CDR3 protein, CDR3 DNA. The D gene is left open where the match is weak. Clone size is stated in some rows and not others, as once, few, many or a class when expanded.

TRBV7-2	.	TRBJ1-3	many	CASSTGPSGNTIYF	TGTGCCAGCAGCACCGGGCCCTCTGGAAACACCATATATTTT
TRBV15	TRBD2	TRBJ2-5	.	CATSRLPSGGFQETQYF	TGTGCCACCAGCAGGTTGCCTAGCGGGGGGTTCCAAGAGACCCAGTACTTC
TRBV7-2	TRBD1	TRBJ2-5	many	CASSSRDRVWETQYF	TGTGCCAGCAGCTCCCGGGACAGGGTTTGGGAGACCCAGTACTTC
TRBV12-3/TRBV12-4	TRBD1	TRBJ2-3	many	CASSFRDRVENTQYF	TGTGCCAGCAGTTTCAGGGACAGGGTAGAAAATACGCAGTATTTT
TRBV6-2/TRBV6-3	TRBD1	TRBJ2-7	few	CASSSTGLPGAEQYF	TGTGCCAGCAGTTCGACAGGGCTCCCTGGTGCCGAGCAGTACTTC
TRBV5-1	.	TRBJ2-5	few	CASSLGYRETQYF	TGCGCCAGCAGCTTGGGTTACAGAGAGACCCAGTACTTC
TRBV20-1	.	TRBJ2-3	.	CSALHTSTDTQYF	TGCAGTGCTCTGCACACTAGCACAGATACGCAGTATTTT
TRBV14	.	TRBJ2-5	.	CASSQDNGFTETQYF	TGTGCCAGCAGCCAAGATAACGGATTCACGGAGACCCAGTACTTC
TRBV6-6	TRBD1	TRBJ2-2	.	CASSYSVQGLATGELFF	TGTGCCAGCAGTTACTCGGTACAGGGGTTAGCCACCGGGGAGCTGTTTTTT
TRBV6-1	.	TRBJ1-4	.	CASTGSRRGNEKLFF	TGTGCCAGCACAGGGAGCAGGCGGGGTAATGAAAAACTGTTTTTT
TRBV5-1	.	TRBJ1-1	.	CASSSTFNTEAFF	TGCGCCAGCAGCTCAACCTTTAACACTGAAGCTTTCTTT
TRBV29-1	.	TRBJ2-4	.	CSVRWGSKNIQYF	TGCAGCGTTCGGTGGGGATCCAAAAACATTCAGTACTTC
TRBV5-1	TRBD1	TRBJ1-1	.	CASKQGTANTEAFF	TGCGCCAGCAAGCAAGGGACAGCGAACACTGAAGCTTTCTTT
TRBV19	.	TRBJ1-3	few	CASRPGLPLSGNTIYF	TGTGCCAGTAGACCGGGGCTGCCACTCTCTGGAAACACCATATATTTT
TRBV4-1	.	TRBJ2-2	few	CASSQGGGAWAGELFF	TGTGCCAGCAGCCAAGGTGGTGGGGCCTGGGCCGGGGAGCTGTTTTTT
TRBV6-6	.	TRBJ2-1	few	CASSYAGSSTTYNEQFF	TGTGCCAGCAGTTACGCCGGGAGCAGCACCACCTACAATGAGCAGTTCTTC
TRBV11-2	TRBD1	TRBJ1-2	many	CASSPLTTTGLGYTF	TGTGCCAGCAGCCCACTCACAACGACAGGGCTTGGCTACACCTTC
TRBV20-1	TRBD2	TRBJ2-7	.	CSATPVAGDPYEQYF	TGCAGTGCTACGCCCGTAGCGGGGGACCCCTACGAGCAGTACTTC
TRBV2	TRBD2	TRBJ2-3	many	CASSATTASGGPDTQYF	TGTGCCAGCAGCGCCACGACTGCTAGCGGGGGTCCAGATACGCAGTATTTT
TRBV18	.	TRBJ1-5	.	CASSGGLGDSNQPQHF	TGTGCCAGCTCCGGGGGCCTTGGGGACAGCAATCAGCCCCAGCATTTT
TRBV27	.	TRBJ2-5	few	CASSPRGLATETQYF	TGTGCCAGCAGCCCGCGAGGGCTAGCTACGGAGACCCAGTACTTC
TRBV4-2	.	TRBJ2-1	.	CASSRKQGVPYNEQFF	TGTGCCAGCAGCCGGAAACAGGGAGTCCCTTACAATGAGCAGTTCTTC
TRBV6-1	.	TRBJ1-2	.	CASGSPPGQGDYGYTF	TGTGCCAGCGGATCTCCTCCGGGCCAAGGCGACTATGGCTACACCTTC
TRBV7-2	TRBD1	TRBJ1-5	many	CASSQRPGGENQPQHF	TGTGCCAGCAGCCAGCGGCCAGGGGGCGAAAACCAGCCCCAGCATTTT
TRBV6-5	TRBD1	TRBJ2-3	.	CASNRGSIYTDTQYF	TGTGCCAGCAACAGGGGTTCGATCTACACAGATACGCAGTATTTT
TRBV6-2/TRBV6-3	.	TRBJ2-7	few	CASSYSGRRKHWEQYF	TGTGCCAGCAGTTACTCGGGCCGGAGAAAGCACTGGGAGCAGTACTTC
TRBV29-1	.	TRBJ1-1	.	CSGHTGRGTEAFF	TGCAGCGGGCACACAGGGAGGGGGACTGAAGCTTTCTTT
TRBV19	TRBD2	TRBJ2-2	few	CASSFRQRGTGELFF	TGTGCCAGTAGTTTCCGACAGCGGGGCACCGGGGAGCTGTTTTTT
TRBV19	TRBD1	TRBJ2-2	.	CASSIGTGIGELFF	TGTGCCAGTAGTATTGGGACAGGGATCGGGGAGCTGTTTTTT
TRBV5-1	.	TRBJ1-5	few	CASSLAPRTRDSNQPQHF	TGCGCCAGCAGCTTGGCACCCAGGACCCGAGATAGCAATCAGCCCCAGCATTTT
TRBV3-1	.	TRBJ1-5	few	CASSQGRTDNQPQHF	TGTGCCAGCAGCCAAGGAAGGACAGACAATCAGCCCCAGCATTTT
TRBV19	TRBD1	TRBJ1-5	few	CASSMNIRDSSINQPQHF	TGTGCCAGTAGTATGAACATCCGGGACAGCTCAATCAATCAGCCCCAGCATTTT
TRBV11-2	.	TRBJ2-2	many	CASSHRAGARTGELFF	TGTGCCAGCAGCCACAGGGCGGGGGCTCGAACCGGGGAGCTGTTTTTT
TRBV4-1	.	TRBJ1-2	many	CASSQLTDPRYGYTF	TGCGCCAGCAGCCAGTTAACAGATCCTCGCTATGGCTACACCTTC
TRBV5-6	TRBD1	TRBJ1-2	once	CASSSDRSNYGYTF	TGTGCCAGCAGCTCGGACAGGAGCAACTATGGCTACACCTTC
TRBV28	.	TRBJ2-7	few	CASRPPGETYEQYF	TGTGCCAGCAGACCTCCTGGGGAAACCTACGAGCAGTACTTC
TRBV10-3	.	TRBJ2-3	.	CAINRDSTDTQYF	TGTGCCATCAACAGGGATAGCACAGATACGCAGTATTTT
TRBV2	TRBD1	TRBJ1-6	.	CASRGQGQDSPLHF	TGTGCCAGCAGGGGACAGGGGCAAGATTCACCCCTCCACTTT
TRBV7-2	TRBD2	TRBJ2-5	many	CASSLTPSGGVETQYF	TGTGCCAGCAGCTTAACTCCTAGCGGGGGGGTGGAGACCCAGTACTTC
TRBV12-3/TRBV12-4	.	TRBJ2-3	many	CASSFYTNAQYF	TGTGCCAGCAGTTTTTACACCAACGCACAGTATTTT
TRBV7-6	.	TRBJ2-7	many	CASSLVQGSYEQYF	TGTGCCAGCAGCTTAGTTCAGGGTTCCTACGAGCAGTACTTC
TRBV6-1	.	TRBJ1-6	.	CASSRRAAGNSPLHF	TGTGCCAGCAGTAGAAGGGCCGCGGGTAATTCACCCCTCCACTTT
TRBV7-2	.	TRBJ1-2	.	CASSFTGNYFYTF	TGTGCCAGCAGCTTTACAGGGAACTATTTCTACACCTTC
TRBV7-2	.	TRBJ2-3	many	CASSPQAGLTDTQYF	TGTGCCAGCAGTCCTCAAGCGGGCCTCACAGATACGCAGTATTTT
TRBV5-1	TRBD1	TRBJ2-3	.	CASSRDRGPYSDTQYF	TGCGCCAGCAGCAGGGACAGGGGGCCATATTCAGATACGCAGTATTTT
TRBV19	.	TRBJ1-5	.	CASSILYTGLYSNQPQHF	TGTGCCAGTAGTATTTTGTACACGGGCCTTTATAGCAATCAGCCCCAGCATTTT
TRBV7-2	.	TRBJ1-4	.	CASSGSGTTNEKLFF	TGTGCCAGCAGCGGCTCGGGGACAACTAATGAAAAACTGTTTTTT
TRBV6-5	.	TRBJ1-4	few	CASSYSGPGGGEKLFF	TGTGCCAGCAGTTACTCCGGGCCCGGGGGCGGTGAAAAACTGTTTTTT
TRBV7-2	.	TRBJ2-3	few	CASSELDTQYF	TGTGCCAGCAGCGAGCTAGATACGCAGTATTTT
TRBV7-2	.	TRBJ2-6	.	CASSLIGGGHRPSGANGLTF	TGTGCCAGCAGCTTAATTGGGGGAGGACATCGGCCCTCTGGTGCCAACGGCCTGACTTTC
TRBV12-3/TRBV12-4	TRBD1	TRBJ1-2	few	CASSLGQGGDGYTF	TGTGCCAGCAGTTTGGGACAGGGGGGCGATGGCTACACCTTC
TRBV6-6	TRBD1	TRBJ2-2	.	CASSKGQGGYAGELFF	TGTGCCAGCAGTAAAGGACAGGGGGGGTACGCCGGGGAGCTGTTTTTT
TRBV12-3/TRBV12-4	.	TRBJ2-2	few	CASSLKGGANTGELFF	TGTGCCAGCAGTTTAAAGGGGGGGGCTAACACCGGGGAGCTGTTTTTT
TRBV7-2	.	TRBJ2-3	many	CASSFRGGTSGDTQYF	TGTGCCAGCAGCTTTAGGGGGGGTACGTCTGGAGATACGCAGTATTTT
TRBV19	.	TRBJ1-1	few	CASSIDLLGAEAFF	TGTGCCAGTAGTATAGATCTATTGGGCGCTGAAGCTTTCTTT
TRBV15	.	TRBJ2-5	.	CATSRDFGGETQYF	TGTGCCACCAGCAGAGATTTTGGTGGAGAGACCCAGTACTTC
TRBV7-2	TRBD1	TRBJ1-5	many	CASSRGQGKRINQPQHF	TGTGCCAGCAGCCGAGGACAGGGGAAGAGAATCAATCAGCCCCAGCATTTT
TRBV18	.	TRBJ1-4	.	CASSPDEREKLFF	TGTGCCAGCTCACCGGACGAAAGAGAAAAACTGTTTTTT